This entry concerns a single T cell receptor (beta chain). This clonotype was seen a few times. The target of this receptor is not known. It has no much larger one-base neighbor in the sample; base qualities were not kept. At the junction V is shortened by 7 bases and J by 2 bases, with 7 bases in between. From the cysteine up to the phenylalanine, the CDR3 has a length of 12 residues. Only CDR3 DNA remains: 36 bases, in frame from the first base. Per the germline V gene, MNHEY is the CDR1 and SVGEGT is the CDR2. Libraries were constructed by 5' RACE. Instrument used: Illumina HiSeq 2500. The second PCR ran for roughly 7 to 11 cycles and used a J-beta primer mix along with a sample-barcoded 5' primer. Each TCR beta cDNA molecule received a unique molecular identifier from a template-switch 5' adaptor carrying 12 random nucleotides. At least 3 million CDR3-containing paired-end reads were obtained from each sample. The Mint cDNA synthesis kit, primed by a TRBC-specific oligonucleotide, was used to synthesize first-strand cDNA from all RNA. Following uracil-DNA glycosylase treatment, a first 18-cycle PCR with universal primers M1SS and BC2_uni_R was performed on all cDNA. As for the authors' bioinformatics: Each sample was normalized by randomly selecting 1 million high-quality reads, each carrying a distinct molecular identifier. Reads with shared molecular identifiers were discarded instead of being binned into consensus sequences. MiTCR, run with a Q25 quality threshold and the strictest error-elimination algorithm, handled CDR3 identification, clonotype clustering and error correction. A nonparametric unseen species model with Euler transformation was used to estimate lower-bound total TCR beta diversity. TCRdb redid the processing of the public reads, applying fastp at Q25 and MiXCR, and retained in-frame beta chains. Every entry covers one CDR3 protein and lists the most common genes and DNA from its rows. None of the V and J calls come from the authors' own analysis; TCRdb made them. The sample table records more than 700,000 distinct CDR3 sequences; 35% to 60% of these occur just once. The ten biggest clones cover 15% to 20% of the sample.

These data originate in a study of blood T cells in healthy people across ages (dated by TCRdb to 2015 to 2017). For the wider study: In model experiments, template switching captured roughly one uniquely barcoded TCR beta cDNA molecule for every two T cells. To avoid experimental bias, donors of different ages were distributed randomly across sequencing lanes. The donors were divided into four age groups: young (average around 15 years), middle-aged (about 39), aged (62) and long-lived (82). The study measured age-related changes in TCR beta repertoire diversity using deep sequencing normalized with unique cDNA molecular identifiers. Using the same blood draw, the study looked at two additional independent replicas of 1 million unique cDNA reads for two donors, one aged 18 to 30 and the other aged 80 or older.

Donors were 39 systemically healthy Caucasian individuals from Russia aged roughly 6 to 90 years. Around 10 milliliters of peripheral blood were collected from each donor into EDTA-treated Vacutainer tubes. Ficoll-Paque density-gradient centrifugation was used to isolate PBMCs, with at least 6 million obtained per sample. Trizol reagent was used to extract total RNA from the PBMCs, yielding at least 6 micrograms per sample. The percentages of naive CD45RAhigh/CD27high T cells were determined by flow cytometry on a PBMC aliquot from every donor. Study-wide findings and limitations: Since profiling was done on bulk unsorted PBMCs, naive and antigen-experienced compartments could not be conclusively compared. There was a strong correlation between observed TCR beta diversity and the percentage of naive T cells measured by flow cytometry. Estimates of total diversity based on one million sequenced T cells were considered lower bounds and underestimates. Compared with the aged group, the long-lived group had more naive CD4+ T cells, fewer expanded clones and increased TCR diversity, a pattern suggesting age selection. As age increased, observed TCR beta diversity per million T cells dropped in a roughly linear way, and a significant reduction was already evident by age 40. The CMV infection status of donors was not known, potentially confounding age-related changes in expanded clonotypes.

The TCR originated in a man older than 75 in good health. The sequencing input was blood. The receptor chain draws on TRBV6-2 or TRBV6-3 and TRBJ2-3; no D segment can be confidently identified. Here is the DNA: TGTGCCAGCACCCAGAACACAGATACGCAGTATTTT. This gives the protein CASTQNTDTQYF.